The clone carrying this T cell receptor beta chain was found once. Its antigen is as yet unknown. Reverse transcription of roughly 0.5 to 1 ug RNA was carried out with random hexamers. The amplification used immunoSEQ multiplex PCR on TCR beta CDR3; it spanned 54 Vbeta and 13 Jbeta. TCRdb recomputed calls from the immunoSEQ multiplex PCR reads with MiXCR, one row per CDR3 protein. The sample gives approximately 190,000 distinct CDR3 sequences, 90% to 95% of which show up once; 0.093% is in the top ten. This entry is derived from a study of CD8 T cells in Susac syndrome. TCR beta was sequenced from blood CD8+ and CD4+ T cells. The multiple sclerosis controls were treatment-naive patients affected by stable or active relapsing-remitting disease. V dropped 10 bases and J dropped 5; count of bases not matched to a gene: 8. The germline CDR1 and CDR2 sequences are MNHEY and SVGAGI. The CDR3 runs 13 residues.

Study conclusions and caveats: TCR sequencing and HLA analysis covered a relatively small number of individuals.

The clonotype originates from a human donor with multiple sclerosis. This sequence joins TRBV6-5 and TRBJ2-5; 9 nucleotides match TRBD2. Material: CD4+ T cells from PBMCs. The CDR3 coding sequence is TGTGCCACCGTAGCGGGGGCGGGGGAGACCCAGTACTTC. The encoded protein is CATVAGAGETQYF.